Reported below is one T cell receptor beta chain. Its antigen is still unknown. Both 60 Vbeta primers and 13 Jbeta primers went into the PCR. Assay used: immunoSEQ multiplex PCR; TCRdb lists only in-frame clones, some missing. The sample includes 150,000 to 200,000 clones, almost 85% of them seen just once. Germline loops: CDR1 SGHRS, CDR2 YFSETQ. This CDR3 is 14 amino acids long. The sample is drawn from a study of cytomegalovirus exposure and HLA in healthy donors. Whole-study results and caveats: In an earlier analysis, in some 600 donors, most V segments appeared productive either ~87% or ~30% of the time.

This clonotype originated in a woman in her forties or fifties in good health and CMV-seronegative. V gene TRBV5-1 combines with J gene TRBJ2-5; 12 bases align to TRBD2. The end of the DNA fits TRBJ2-7 better, so the J call may be wrong. Input material: PBMCs. CDR3: CASSLTSGGREQYF. As DNA, the CDR3 is TGCGCCAGCAGCCTGACTAGCGGGGGTCGCGAGCAGTACTTC.